Following are 22 T cell receptor beta chains from one sample sequenced in a study of vaccination effects on CD4 cells after COVID-19. Libraries were prepared by immunoSEQ multiplex PCR; TCRdb keeps only in-frame clonotypes and omits some of them. The sample has 20,000 to 30,000 clones, almost 80% seen once. These receptors' targets are unknown. Antigen-specific CD4+ T cells were expanded (with viral peptide pools) by the ViraFEST assay ahead of sequencing. Isolation of CD4+ T cells took place after less than 12 days of culture. Participants were vaccinated with two doses of either the BNT162b2 or mRNA-1273 vaccine. This material consisted of CD4+ T cells from PBMCs cultured with SARS-CoV-2 spike peptides, taken after COVID-19 vaccination. The origin of the receptors is a human donor who received a COVID-19 vaccine. Some clones in this sample may be carry-over from other donors' samples.

This clone was counted a single time. V is TRBV18 and J is TRBJ2-3; D unresolved. V gave up 3 bases and J gave up 2 bases, with 3 bases separating them. Germline V gives CDR1 KGHSH, CDR2 LQKENI. The CDR3 contains 12 residues. The CDR3 loop reads CASSPYTDTQYF. DNA of the CDR3: TGTGCCAGCTCACCGTACACAGATACGCAGTATTTT.

This clone came up once. The chain joins TRBV6-5 to TRBJ1-3; D gene unclear. Between the trimmed V and J ends, which lost 0 bases and 7 bases, there was a span of 16 bases. The CDR3 totals 16 residues. Germline values: CDR1 MNHEY, CDR2 SVGAGI. The CDR3 region is CASSYSISVRRNTIYF. The CDR3 region has the DNA TGTGCCAGCAGTTACTCGATTTCGGTGCGACGGAACACCATATATTTT.

The chain couples TRBV5-6 to TRBJ2-3; the D is unclear. Germline CDR1 and CDR2: SGHDT and YYEEEE. The V and J ends lost 4 bases and 0 bases respectively, with 18 bases between them. CDR3 length: 17 residues. In DNA, the CDR3 is TGTGCCAGCAGCCCCAACGTGGCAGCCGCTAGCACAGATACGCAGTATTTT. It translates to CASSPNVAAASTDTQYF.

The CDR3 DNA sequence: TGTGCCAGCAGTCGCATGACTAGCGGGGGGGCCCTCGGTGAGCAGTTCTTC. This sequence encodes CASSRMTSGGALGEQFF. The chain has TRBV6-2 or TRBV6-3 and TRBJ2-1; 14 bases are shared with TRBD2. The trim removed 5 bases at V and 9 bases at J, leaving 12 bases unmatched. The V gene's germline CDR1 is MNHEY and CDR2 SVGEGT. The CDR3 consists of 17 residues.

The rearrangement joins TRBV9 to TRBJ2-5; 11 nucleotides match TRBD2. The CDR3 consists of 16 residues. The V gene's germline CDR1 is SGDLS and CDR2 YYNGEE. Trimming at V came to 0 bases and at J to 1 base, leaving 2 bases not matched to a gene. CDR3: CASSVGTSGGQETQYF. CDR3 coding DNA: TGTGCCAGCAGCGTAGGTACTAGCGGGGGCCAAGAGACCCAGTACTTC. The whole variable domain, remainder taken from reference TRBV9 and TRBJ2-5, is DSGVTQTPKHLITATGQRVTLRCSPRSGDLSVYWYQQSLDQGLQFLIQYYNGEERAKGNILERFSAQQFPDLHSELNLSSLELGDSALYFCASSVGTSGGQETQYFGPGTRLLVL.

The rearrangement joins TRBV18 to TRBJ1-2, with a possible D match to TRBD1 (6 bases). Per the germline V gene, CDR1 is KGHSH and CDR2 is LQKENI. Between the trimmed V and J ends, which lost 2 bases and 5 bases, there was a span of 15 bases. The CDR3 sequence is 15 residues long. The CDR3 DNA is TGTGCCAGCTCACCATCACCCTCGCAGGGGTATGGCTACACCTTC. Its translation: CASSPSPSQGYGYTF.

V gene TRBV5-1 combines with J gene TRBJ2-5; D is perhaps TRBD1 (5 bases). The CDR3 has 13 residues. V lost 5 bases to trimming and J lost 2 bases, with 10 bases between them. From germline, CDR1 is SGHRS and CDR2 YFSETQ. The CDR3 DNA reads as TGCGCCAGCAGTCGGACACCACAAGAGACCCAGTACTTC. Translation: CASSRTPQETQYF.

The chain employs TRBV3-1 (or the pseudogene TRBV3-2) and TRBJ1-4; D possibly corresponds to TRBD1 (6 bases). The CDR3 is 16 amino acids. In germline, CDR1 is LGHDT, CDR2 YNNKEL (reference sequence). V gave up 4 bases and J gave up 0 bases, with 12 bases separating them. CDR3 region: CASSLAGAATNEKLFF. CDR3 coding DNA: TGTGCCAGCAGCCTCGCAGGGGCAGCAACTAATGAAAAACTGTTTTTT.

The J gene is TRBJ2-3, the V gene TRBV7-2; D is undetermined. CDR1 and CDR2 from the germline V gene are SGHTA and FQGNSA. Between the trimmed V and J ends, which lost 3 bases and 6 bases, there was a span of 7 bases. The CDR3 totals 12 residues. CDR3 DNA sequence: TGTGCCAGCAGCTTTTACACTGATACGCAGTATTTT. Amino acid sequence: CASSFYTDTQYF.

CDR3 bases: TGTGCCAGCAGCTTAGCCGGGAATACGCAGTATTTT. This sequence encodes CASSLAGNTQYF. The chain joins TRBV11-3 to TRBJ2-3, with D maybe TRBD2 (5 bases). Looked up from germline, CDR1 is SGHNT and CDR2 is YENEEA. Trimming pared 1 base from V and 7 bases from J, leaving 6 bases between. The CDR3 sequence is 12 residues long.

A single count supports this clone. The rearrangement links TRBV30 to TRBJ1-1, with D hard to call. There are 13 residues in the CDR3. Germline V lookup: CDR1 GTSNPN, CDR2 SVGIG (reference sequence). V shed 2 bases and J shed 0 bases, with 7 bases lying between them. The CDR3 DNA reads as TGTGCCTGGAGTCACAACATGAACACTGAAGCTTTCTTT. Its protein is CAWSHNMNTEAFF.

The chain uses TRBV19 and TRBJ1-5, with unresolved D. Germline loops: CDR1 LNHDA, CDR2 SQIVND (reference sequence). This CDR3 has 16 residues. The V gene lost 7 bases and the J gene lost 0 bases, with 16 bases spanning the gap. This CDR3 is CASKTDTTYSNQPQHF. The DNA for the CDR3 is TGTGCCAGTAAAACCGACACCACCTATAGCAATCAGCCCCAGCATTTT. Full variable domain (missing parts from reference TRBV19 and TRBJ1-5): DGGITQSPKYLFRKEGQNVTLSCEQNLNHDAMYWYRQDPGQGLRLIYYSQIVNDFQKGDIAEGYSVSREKKESFPLTVTSAQKNPTAFYLCASKTDTTYSNQPQHFGDGTRLSIL.

This chain links TRBV5-1 with TRBJ2-4; possible D gene TRBD2, 6 bases. With 1 base removed from V and 9 bases from J, the gap between germline ends came to 20 bases. This CDR3 has 16 amino acids. Germline CDR1 and CDR2: SGHRS and YFSETQ. The CDR3 loop reads CASSLTYRSSGGIQYF. Written as DNA, the CDR3 is TGCGCCAGCAGCTTGACCTACCGGTCCTCCGGGGGCATTCAGTACTTC.

J is TRBJ1-3 and V is TRBV21-1; the D segment call TRBD1 is taken from the table without a DNA check. TRBV21-1 has pseudogene status. The CDR3 is made up of 15 amino acids. The CDR3 DNA is TGTGCCAGCAGCAAAGATCCAGGGTCTGGAAACACCATATATTTT. It codes for CASSKDPGSGNTIYF.

The chain carries TRBV24-1 and TRBJ2-3; D may correspond to TRBD1 or TRBD2 (6 bases each). This CDR3 has 15 residues. CDR1 is KGHDR, CDR2 SFDVKD, per germline. Deletions cut 9 bases from V and 3 bases from J, with 18 bases between. The DNA for the CDR3 is TGTGCCACCTCGTTGGGGGGCGGGTTGACAGATACGCAGTATTTT. It translates to CATSLGGGLTDTQYF.

This sequence joins TRBV3-1 (or the pseudogene TRBV3-2) and TRBJ2-7; 13 nucleotides agree with TRBD2. Per germline, CDR1 LGHDT and CDR2 YNNKEL (reference sequence). This CDR3 is built from 19 residues. V gave up 0 bases and J gave up 3 bases; unmatched junction bases: 11. The CDR3 spells CASSQDKGLAGILHYEQYV. CDR3 nucleotides: TGTGCCAGCAGCCAAGATAAGGGACTAGCGGGGATACTACACTACGAGCAGTACGTC.

CDR3 in amino acids: CASSETGFAAFF. The CDR3 DNA reads TGTGCCAGCAGCGAAACAGGGTTCGCAGCTTTCTTT. The chain combines TRBV7-9 with TRBJ1-1; D is perhaps TRBD1 (6 bases). Germline V gene sequence: CDR1 SEHNR, CDR2 FQNEAQ (reference sequence). This CDR3 has 12 amino acids. V lost 5 bases and J 10 bases, leaving 14 bases between the germline ends.

The chain combines TRBV15 with TRBJ2-3; unclear D gene. The germline V gene encodes CDR1 LNHNV and CDR2 YYDKDF (reference sequence). V lost 1 base and J lost 3, with 8 bases in between. The CDR3 extends over 14 amino acids. CDR3 nucleotide sequence: TGTGCCACCAGCAGAGGTGGATTTACAGATACGCAGTATTTT. This encodes CATSRGGFTDTQYF.

This clone was seen only a few times. This CDR3 reads CASSFSGGALNNEQFF. The CDR3 DNA sequence: TGTGCCAGCAGCTTTAGCGGGGGGGCCTTAAACAATGAGCAGTTCTTC. The chain is built from TRBV7-3 and TRBJ2-1; the match to TRBD2 covers 11 bases. Germline lookup yields CDR1 SGHTA and CDR2 FQGTGA. The CDR3 loop spans 16 amino acids. The ends lost 3 bases at V and 5 bases at J; junction bases unmatched: 6.

V usage is TRBV24-1 and J usage is TRBJ1-2; D is ambiguous. Germline V gene data show CDR1 as KGHDR and CDR2 as SFDVKD. Between the trimmed V and J ends, which lost 4 bases and 8 bases, there was a span of 13 bases. The CDR3 contains 13 residues. DNA for the CDR3: TGTGCCACCAGTGACCGTGGCTCGTCAGGCTACACCTTC. Protein sequence: CATSDRGSSGYTF.

The V and J genes are TRBV29-1 and TRBJ1-2; D is uncertain. V lost 7 bases and J lost 4, with 1 base in between. There are 8 residues in the CDR3. CDR1 and CDR2 from the germline V gene are SQVTM and ANQGSEA. The CDR3 DNA sequence: TGCAGCGCCTATGGCTACACCTTC. Translating gives CSAYGYTF.

CDR3 nucleotide sequence: TGCAGCGTTGACCGAGGGAGAGGCGGCGAGCAGTACTTC. This sequence encodes CSVDRGRGGEQYF. The chain links TRBV29-1 to TRBJ2-7; tentative D call: TRBD2 (5 bases). CDR3 length: 13 amino acids. CDR1 is SQVTM, CDR2 ANQGSEA, per germline. Trimming cost V 3 bases and J 6 bases, with 15 bases left between them.